Shown below are 16 T cell receptor beta chains from a single sample sequenced in a study of T cell responses to AZD1222 COVID-19 vaccine. Only in-frame clones appear in the TCRdb table, and some are missing; sequencing was by immunoSEQ multiplex PCR. The sample contains 150,000 to 200,000 clones, about 92% of which appear only once. Sequencing used peripheral blood, obtained 28 days after the second dose of the MenACWY control vaccine. All receptors come from an adult who received the MenACWY meningococcal vaccine as a control.

The DNA of the CDR3 is TGTGCCTGGAGTGACTGGGGCTCCTACAATGAGCAGTTCTTC. Its translation is CAWSDWGSYNEQFF. This chain connects TRBV30 to TRBJ2-1; D not resolved. V lost 1 base and J lost 0, with 7 bases in between. This CDR3 contains 14 residues. CDR1 GTSNPN and CDR2 SVGIG come from the germline V gene (reference sequence).

In regard to this clone: This sample also contains other DNA sequences that code for the same CDR3. The V gene is TRBV20-1, the J gene TRBJ2-5; D is unclear. Germline V gene lookup returns CDR1 DFQATT and CDR2 SNEGSKA (reference sequence). This CDR3 contains 11 residues. Trimming stripped 3 bases from V and 2 bases from J, with 4 bases between. CDR3: CSARPQETQYF. DNA of the CDR3: TGCAGTGCTAGGCCTCAAGAGACCCAGTACTTC.

This chain connects TRBV7-3 to TRBJ2-2, with D possibly TRBD1 on 6 matching bases. CDR1 is SGHTA and CDR2 is FQGTGA in the germline V gene. Trimming took off 5 bases at V and 0 bases at J, with 13 bases between the two ends. The CDR3 runs to 16 residues. CDR3 in amino acids: CASSTPGQSNTGELFF. CDR3 in DNA: TGTGCCAGCAGCACCCCAGGACAGTCGAACACCGGGGAGCTGTTTTTT.

The chain recombines TRBV19 with TRBJ1-3; the D is unclear. V lost 5 bases, J lost 8 bases, and 19 bases lay in between. CDR3 size: 15 residues. Per the germline V gene, CDR1 is LNHDA and CDR2 is SQIVND (reference sequence). The CDR3 sequence is CASSALGSQLDTIYF. CDR3 nucleotides: TGTGCCAGTAGTGCCCTCGGGTCCCAGTTGGACACCATATATTTT.

This sequence joins TRBV7-2 and TRBJ1-1; 9 bases fit TRBD1. CDR1 SGHTA and CDR2 FQGNSA come from the germline V gene. The CDR3 has 16 residues. V gave up 3 bases and J gave up 1 base; unmatched junction bases: 6. The CDR3 is CASSLRTGEPNTEAFF. DNA for the CDR3: TGTGCCAGCAGCTTGCGGACAGGGGAGCCGAACACTGAAGCTTTCTTT.

V usage is TRBV19 and J usage is TRBJ1-5, with D hard to call. The CDR3 extends over 15 amino acids. Germline CDR1 is LNHDA and CDR2 is SQIVND (reference sequence). Trimming took 4 bases from V and 2 from J, leaving 12 bases between them. CDR3 sequence: CASSTTGEGNQPQHF. The CDR3 DNA reads as TGTGCCAGTAGTACCACGGGTGAGGGCAATCAGCCCCAGCATTTT. The full variable domain, in which reference TRBV19 and TRBJ1-5 provide the parts outside the CDR3, is DGGITQSPKYLFRKEGQNVTLSCEQNLNHDAMYWYRQDPGQGLRLIYYSQIVNDFQKGDIAEGYSVSREKKESFPLTVTSAQKNPTAFYLCASSTTGEGNQPQHFGDGTRLSIL.

J is TRBJ2-7 and V is TRBV28; D not certain. From germline, CDR1 is MDHEN and CDR2 SYDVKM. The length of the CDR3 is 11 residues. Trimming left V 2 bases short and J 5 bases short, with 4 bases between. DNA of the CDR3: TGTGCCAGCAGTTTAGGCGACGAGCAGTACTTC. Translation: CASSLGDEQYF.

The chain employs TRBV29-1 and TRBJ2-1; a weak D match, TRBD1 (5 bases). V lost 6 bases to trimming and J lost 4 bases, with 10 bases between them. The CDR3 length is 12 residues. Per the germline V gene, CDR1 is SQVTM and CDR2 is ANQGSEA. The CDR3 sequence is CSVSTAYNEQFF. The CDR3, as DNA: TGCAGCGTATCGACAGCATACAATGAGCAGTTCTTC.

This chain uses TRBV21-1 with TRBJ2-1; whether TRBD2, the table's D call, matches the DNA was not checked. TRBV21-1 is a recognized pseudogene. The CDR3 has 12 amino acids. CDR3 protein: CASSNGTGSPFF. The DNA for the CDR3 is TGTGCCAGCAGCAATGGGACTGGGTCTCCGTTCTTC.

V is TRBV7-9 and J is TRBJ1-5, with D possibly TRBD1 on 5 matching bases. The germline CDR1 and CDR2 sequences are SEHNR and FQNEAQ (reference sequence). The CDR3 runs to 15 residues. Between the trimmed V and J ends, which lost 4 bases and 4 bases, there was a span of 14 bases. CDR3 amino acids: CASSSQRGANQPQHF. Written as DNA, the CDR3 is TGTGCCAGCAGCTCACAGCGAGGGGCTAATCAGCCCCAGCATTTT.

This clone was counted between two and nine times. The chain employs TRBV3-1 (or the pseudogene TRBV3-2) and TRBJ2-7, with a tentative D call TRBD1 (6 bases). CDR1 is LGHDT, CDR2 YNNKEL, per germline (reference sequence). V was cut by 4 bases and J by 1 base, with 8 bases left in between. The length of the CDR3 is 13 residues. The CDR3 loop reads CASSPTGSYEQYF. The CDR3, as DNA: TGTGCCAGCAGCCCGACAGGATCCTACGAGCAGTACTTC.

The rearrangement uses TRBV6-2 or TRBV6-3 and TRBJ2-7, with 15 positions matching TRBD2. The CDR3 has 17 residues. With 5 bases clipped from V and 2 bases from J, the junction kept 7 bases outside the gene matches. Per the germline V gene, CDR1 is MNHEY and CDR2 is SVGEGT. In nucleotides, the CDR3 is TGTGCCAGCAGTCCGGGACTAGCGGGAGGAATGACCTACGAGCAGTACTTC. This codes for CASSPGLAGGMTYEQYF.

The chain combines TRBV7-2 with TRBJ1-5; 11 bases match TRBD1. Germline V gene sequence: CDR1 SGHTA, CDR2 FQGNSA. Germline trimming cut 2 bases from V and 2 bases from J; bases unmatched to any gene: 11. There are 19 residues in the CDR3. In nucleotides, the CDR3 is TGTGCCAGCAGCTTACGAGGACAGGGGGCAGGTCTAGGCAATCAGCCCCAGCATTTT. Amino acid sequence: CASSLRGQGAGLGNQPQHF.

V gene TRBV19 combines with J gene TRBJ1-5; 7 nucleotides match TRBD1. The germline V gene has CDR1 LNHDA and CDR2 SQIVND (reference sequence). The V gene end was trimmed by 7 bases and the J gene end by 0 bases; junction bases not matched to a gene: 15. The CDR3 covers 18 residues. The CDR3 loop is CASTEMGTATYSNQPQHF. As DNA, the CDR3 is TGTGCCAGTACCGAAATGGGGACAGCAACTTATAGCAATCAGCCCCAGCATTTT. Variable domain in full (rest from reference TRBV19 and TRBJ1-5): DGGITQSPKYLFRKEGQNVTLSCEQNLNHDAMYWYRQDPGQGLRLIYYSQIVNDFQKGDIAEGYSVSREKKESFPLTVTSAQKNPTAFYLCASTEMGTATYSNQPQHFGDGTRLSIL.

V is TRBV29-1 and J is TRBJ1-2; D not certain. V was cut by 6 bases and J by 6 bases, with 17 bases left in between. The germline gives CDR1 SQVTM, CDR2 ANQGSEA. There are 13 residues in the CDR3. CDR3 protein: CSVSWRATDGYTF. The CDR3 DNA is TGCAGCGTCTCGTGGAGGGCTACGGATGGCTACACCTTC.

The CDR3, as DNA: TGTGCCAGCAGCACTACAGGGGATACGGGAAACACCATATATTTT. Protein: CASSTTGDTGNTIYF. The V gene is TRBV3-1 (or the pseudogene TRBV3-2), the J gene TRBJ1-3; 7 nucleotides agree with TRBD1. J gave up 4 bases and V 5 bases, and 8 bases lay outside the gene matches. CDR3 length equals 15 residues. The germline gives CDR1 LGHDT, CDR2 YNNKEL (reference sequence).